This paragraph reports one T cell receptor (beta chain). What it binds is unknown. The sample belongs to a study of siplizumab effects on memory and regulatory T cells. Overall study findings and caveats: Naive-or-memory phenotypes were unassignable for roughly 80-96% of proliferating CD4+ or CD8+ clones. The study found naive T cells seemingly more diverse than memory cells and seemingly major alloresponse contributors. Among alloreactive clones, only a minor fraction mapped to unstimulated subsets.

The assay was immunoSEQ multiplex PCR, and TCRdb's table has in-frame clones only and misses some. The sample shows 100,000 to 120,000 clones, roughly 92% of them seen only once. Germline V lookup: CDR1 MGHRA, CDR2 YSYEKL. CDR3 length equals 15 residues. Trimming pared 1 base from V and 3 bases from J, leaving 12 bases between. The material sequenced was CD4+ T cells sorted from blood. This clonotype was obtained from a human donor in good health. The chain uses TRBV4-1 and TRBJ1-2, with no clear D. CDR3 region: CASSQAQVWDYGYTF. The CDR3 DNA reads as TGCGCCAGCAGCCAAGCGCAGGTTTGGGACTATGGCTACACCTTC.